Listed below are T cell receptor beta chains from one sample, sequenced in a study of control samples from healthy donors and cancer patients. Sequencing used immunoSEQ multiplex PCR; TCRdb keeps in-frame clones, though not all of them. The sample holds about 80,000 clones, around 91% seen once. Sequencing was done on a sample of blood. All receptors derive from a man aged 45-60 years in good health. CDR3s include the opening cysteine and the closing phenylalanine or tryptophan. A D gene is named only where the DNA matches it firmly. Size values are once, few and many counts, or a class for expanded clones, and some rows have none.

clone size | J gene | D gene | V gene | CDR3 length | CDR3 protein | CDR3 DNA
NA | TRBJ2-1 | NA | TRBV5-1 | 14 | CASRAGITYNEQFF | TGCGCCAGCAGGGCAGGGATCACCTACAATGAGCAGTTCTTC
NA | TRBJ1-2 | TRBD1 | TRBV24-1 | 14 | CATQGVPPNYGYTF | TGTGCCACACAGGGGGTTCCCCCAAACTATGGCTACACCTTC
NA | TRBJ2-2 | NA | TRBV3-1/TRBV3-2 | 14 | CASSQGGNTGELFF | TGTGCCAGCAGCCAAGGAGGTAACACCGGGGAGCTGTTTTTT
NA | TRBJ2-5 | TRBD1 | TRBV7-9 | 16 | CASSLRPGQLQETQYF | TGTGCCAGCAGCTTACGCCCGGGACAGTTACAAGAGACCCAGTACTTC
NA | TRBJ1-1 | TRBD1 | TRBV7-9 | 17 | CASSTYRGMIETTEAFF | TGTGCCAGCAGCACCTACAGGGGGATGATTGAGACCACTGAAGCTTTCTTT
NA | TRBJ1-1 | NA | TRBV29-1 | 10 | CSVDDTEAFF | TGCAGCGTTGACGACACTGAAGCTTTCTTT
NA | TRBJ2-5 | NA | TRBV7-2 | 13 | CASSLGLGETQYF | TGTGCCAGCAGCTTAGGGTTAGGGGAGACCCAGTACTTC
NA | TRBJ1-2 | NA | TRBV27 | 15 | CASSPGTAVFYGYTF | TGTGCCAGCAGTCCAGGGACTGCGGTATTCTATGGCTACACCTTC
once | TRBJ1-6 | NA | TRBV7-6 | 14 | CASSLSGGSSPLHF | TGTGCCAGCAGCTTAAGCGGAGGGAGTTCACCCCTCCACTTT
NA | TRBJ1-6 | NA | TRBV4-1 | 15 | CASSQDQGPNSPLHF | TGCGCCAGCAGCCAAGATCAGGGCCCCAACTCACCCCTCCACTTT
NA | TRBJ1-1 | NA | TRBV5-1 | 13 | CASSLQMNTEAFF | TGCGCCAGCAGCTTACAGATGAACACTGAAGCTTTCTTT
NA | TRBJ2-7 | NA | TRBV7-9 | 13 | CASSLQGSGEQYF | TGTGCCAGCAGCTTACAGGGGTCGGGAGAGCAGTACTTC
NA | TRBJ2-1 | TRBD1 | TRBV2 | 14 | CASSPGTGFEEQFF | TGTGCCAGCAGTCCCGGGACAGGGTTTGAGGAGCAGTTCTTC
NA | TRBJ1-4 | TRBD1 | TRBV18 | 15 | CASSPRQGTNEKLFF | TGTGCCAGCTCACCACGACAGGGAACTAATGAAAAACTGTTTTTT
once | TRBJ2-2 | TRBD2 | TRBV4-2 | 15 | CASSPRLAGFGELFF | TGTGCCAGCAGCCCTAGACTAGCGGGGTTCGGGGAGCTGTTTTTT
NA | TRBJ2-7 | NA | TRBV7-2 | 12 | CASSLTGYEQYF | TGTGCCAGCAGCCTCACGGGCTACGAGCAGTACTTC
few | TRBJ2-7 | NA | TRBV9 | 14 | CASSVGLDRNEQYF | TGTGCCAGCAGCGTAGGTCTAGATAGGAACGAGCAGTACTTC
NA | TRBJ2-1 | NA | TRBV10-3 | 13 | CAISESATYEQFF | TGTGCCATCAGTGAGTCTGCCACATATGAGCAGTTCTTC